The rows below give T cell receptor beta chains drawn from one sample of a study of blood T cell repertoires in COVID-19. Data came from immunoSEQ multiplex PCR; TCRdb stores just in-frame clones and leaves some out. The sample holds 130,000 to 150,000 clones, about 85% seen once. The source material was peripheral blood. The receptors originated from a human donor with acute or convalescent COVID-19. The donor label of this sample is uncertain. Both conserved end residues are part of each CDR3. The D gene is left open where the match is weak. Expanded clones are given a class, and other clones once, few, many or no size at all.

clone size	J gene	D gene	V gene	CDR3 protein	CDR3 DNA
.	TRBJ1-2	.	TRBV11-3	CASSLASGVGYTF	TGTGCCAGCAGCTTAGCGTCCGGTGTCGGCTACACCTTC
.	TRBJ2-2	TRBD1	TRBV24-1	CATSGARQGRAELFF	TGTGCCACCAGTGGCGCTCGACAGGGACGCGCGGAGCTGTTTTTT
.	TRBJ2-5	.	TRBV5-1	CASSLQDSRETQYF	TGCGCCAGCAGCTTGCAGGACAGCAGGGAGACCCAGTACTTC
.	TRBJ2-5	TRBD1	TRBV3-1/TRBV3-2	CASRRTGEETQYF	TGTGCCAGCAGACGAACAGGGGAAGAGACCCAGTACTTC
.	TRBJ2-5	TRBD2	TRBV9	CASSPTSGGGQETQYF	TGTGCCAGCAGCCCTACTAGCGGGGGGGGACAAGAGACCCAGTACTTC
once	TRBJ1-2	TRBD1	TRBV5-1	CASSAGRGPGYTF	TGCGCCAGCAGCGCCGGCAGGGGGCCCGGCTACACCTTC
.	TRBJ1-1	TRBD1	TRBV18	CASSDPTGLNTEAFF	TGTGCCAGCTCAGATCCGACAGGGTTGAACACTGAAGCTTTCTTT
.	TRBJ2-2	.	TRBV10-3	CAISVSGSNTGELFF	TGTGCCATCAGTGTTAGCGGCTCGAACACCGGGGAGCTGTTTTTT
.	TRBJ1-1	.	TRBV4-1	CASSQGYTGGNTEAFF	TGCGCCAGCAGCCAGGGTTACACGGGTGGGAACACTGAAGCTTTCTTT
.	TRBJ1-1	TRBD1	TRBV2	CASKAIITGATEAFF	TGTGCCAGCAAGGCTATAATAACAGGGGCAACTGAAGCTTTCTTT
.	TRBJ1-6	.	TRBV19	CASSSNRVNSPLHF	TGTGCCAGTAGTTCGAACAGGGTGAATTCACCCCTCCACTTT
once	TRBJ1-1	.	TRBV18	CASSPLSSGVNTEAFF	TGTGCCAGCTCACCACTTTCTTCGGGGGTGAACACTGAAGCTTTCTTT
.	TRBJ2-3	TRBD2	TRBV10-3	CAISEFRLRGTSGTDTQYF	TGTGCCATCAGTGAGTTCAGGTTGAGGGGGACTAGCGGCACAGATACGCAGTATTTT
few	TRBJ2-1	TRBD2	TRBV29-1	CSVEPSLAGSYNEQFF	TGCAGCGTTGAACCCTCTCTAGCGGGAAGCTACAATGAGCAGTTCTTC
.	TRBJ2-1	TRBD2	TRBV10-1	CASSDIRALTSGGRNEQFF	TGCGCCAGCAGTGATATCAGGGCCTTGACTAGCGGGGGGAGGAATGAGCAGTTCTTC
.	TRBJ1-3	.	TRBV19	CASSMTATGNTIYF	TGTGCCAGTAGTATGACAGCTACTGGAAACACCATATATTTT
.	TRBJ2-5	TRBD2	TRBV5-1	CASSLTSGQETQYF	TGCGCCAGCAGCTTGACTAGCGGCCAAGAGACCCAGTACTTC
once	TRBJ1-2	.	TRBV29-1	CSVEDRKRGLNYGYTF	TGCAGCGTTGAAGATCGCAAAAGGGGTTTGAACTATGGCTACACCTTC
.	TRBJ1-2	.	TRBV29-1	CSVEGREDLDGYTF	TGCAGCGTTGAAGGCCGGGAAGATTTAGATGGCTACACCTTC
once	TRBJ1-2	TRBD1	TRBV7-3	CASSSDRGSGGYTF	TGTGCCAGCAGCTCGGACAGGGGTAGCGGTGGCTACACCTTC
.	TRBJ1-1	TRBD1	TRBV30	CAWSLGQGSTEAFF	TGTGCCTGGAGCCTAGGACAGGGGAGCACTGAAGCTTTCTTT
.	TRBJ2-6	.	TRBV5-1	CASSLGSSGANVLTF	TGCGCCAGCAGCTTGGGCAGCTCTGGGGCCAACGTCCTGACTTTC
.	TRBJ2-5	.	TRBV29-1	CSVELAYRVQETQYF	TGCAGCGTTGAATTGGCTTACAGGGTCCAAGAGACCCAGTACTTC
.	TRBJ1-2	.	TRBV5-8	CASSWTGLQDGYTF	TGTGCCAGCAGCTGGACGGGACTCCAGGATGGCTACACCTTC
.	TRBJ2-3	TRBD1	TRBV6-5	CASSLRDRTTDTQYF	TGTGCCAGCAGTCTCCGGGACAGAACCACAGATACGCAGTATTTT
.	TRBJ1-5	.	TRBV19	CASSILGLIQPQHF	TGTGCCAGTAGTATTCTAGGCTTAATTCAGCCCCAGCATTTT
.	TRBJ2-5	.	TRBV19	CASSIVRAGRPSTQYF	TGTGCCAGTAGTATTGTTAGGGCGGGCCGGCCGTCGACCCAGTACTTC
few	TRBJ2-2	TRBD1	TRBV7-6	CASSPISTGATGELFF	TGTGCCAGCTCGCCCATCTCAACAGGGGCCACCGGGGAGCTGTTTTTT
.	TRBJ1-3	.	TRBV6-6	CASTGVRSGNTIYF	TGTGCCAGCACAGGCGTTCGCTCTGGAAACACCATATATTTT
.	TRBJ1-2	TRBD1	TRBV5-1	CASSSTAGGANYGYTF	TGCGCCAGCAGCTCAACGGCAGGGGGCGCGAACTATGGCTACACCTTC
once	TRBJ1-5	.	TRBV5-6	CASSLGSGRYQPQHF	TGTGCCAGCAGCTTAGGATCAGGGAGGTACCAGCCCCAGCATTTT
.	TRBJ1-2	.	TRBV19	CASKARAGYGYTF	TGTGCCAGTAAGGCCCGGGCGGGCTATGGCTACACCTTC
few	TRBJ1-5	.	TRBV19	CASSGGLGQPQHF	TGTGCCAGTTCTGGTGGGCTCGGTCAGCCCCAGCATTTT
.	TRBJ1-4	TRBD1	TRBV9	CASSGTTGGNEKLFF	TGTGCCAGCAGCGGAACGACAGGGGGGAATGAAAAACTGTTTTTT
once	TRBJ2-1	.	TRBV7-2	CASSLLHSSYNEQFF	TGTGCCAGCAGCTTACTGCACAGCTCCTACAATGAGCAGTTCTTC
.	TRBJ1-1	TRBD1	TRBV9	CASSPRQGDTEAFF	TGTGCCAGCAGCCCGAGGCAGGGGGACACTGAAGCTTTCTTT
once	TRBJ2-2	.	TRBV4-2	CASSQDRGNTGELFF	TGTGCCAGCAGCCAAGATAGGGGGAACACCGGGGAGCTGTTTTTT
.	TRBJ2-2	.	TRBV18	CASSQGDTGELFF	TGTGCCAGCTCGCAGGGTGACACCGGGGAGCTGTTTTTT
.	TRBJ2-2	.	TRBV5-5	CASSLTAGFTGELFF	TGTGCCAGCAGCTTGACAGCGGGTTTCACCGGGGAGCTGTTTTTT
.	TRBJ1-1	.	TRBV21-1	CASRYRNTEAFF	TGTGCCAGCAGGTACAGGAACACTGAAGCTTTCTTT
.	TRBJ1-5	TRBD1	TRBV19	CASSIEVQGPNQPQHF	TGTGCCAGTAGTATAGAAGTACAGGGGCCCAATCAGCCCCAGCATTTT
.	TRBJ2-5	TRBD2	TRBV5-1	CASSRPLAGGETQYF	TGCGCCAGCAGCCGCCCCCTAGCGGGAGGGGAGACCCAGTACTTC
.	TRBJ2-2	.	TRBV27	CASSSDIIRTGELFF	TGTGCCAGCAGCTCAGACATAATCCGAACCGGGGAGCTGTTTTTT
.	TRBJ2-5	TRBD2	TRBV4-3	CASSQVGLAGKETQYF	TGCGCCAGCAGCCAAGTGGGACTAGCGGGCAAAGAGACCCAGTACTTC
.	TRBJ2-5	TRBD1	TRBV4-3	CASSQVSGTGVGETQYF	TGCGCCAGCAGCCAAGTCTCCGGGACAGGGGTTGGGGAGACCCAGTACTTC
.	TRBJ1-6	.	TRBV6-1	CASGGGAPLHF	TGTGCCAGCGGCGGCGGGGCACCCCTCCACTTT
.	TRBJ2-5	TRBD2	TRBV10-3	CAISEGTSGRTQETQYF	TGTGCCATCAGTGAGGGGACTAGCGGGAGGACCCAAGAGACCCAGTACTTC
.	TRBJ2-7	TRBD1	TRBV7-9	CASSLAGQGAFEQYF	TGTGCCAGCAGCTTAGCGGGACAGGGGGCTTTCGAGCAGTACTTC
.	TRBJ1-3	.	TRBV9	CASSAEISGNTIYF	TGTGCCAGCAGCGCCGAGATCTCTGGAAACACCATATATTTT
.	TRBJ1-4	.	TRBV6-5	CASSSTPMILLEKLFF	TGTGCCAGCAGTTCCACACCCATGATATTGTTGGAAAAACTGTTTTTT
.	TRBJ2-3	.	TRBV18	CASSPSGLSTDTQYF	TGTGCCAGCTCCCCGAGCGGGTTAAGCACAGATACGCAGTATTTT
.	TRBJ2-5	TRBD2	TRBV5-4	CASSLRLAGEETQYF	TGTGCCAGCAGCTTAAGACTAGCGGGGGAAGAGACCCAGTACTTC
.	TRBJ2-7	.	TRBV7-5	CARSFREQSSYEQYF	TGTGCCAGAAGCTTTCGGGAACAGAGCTCCTACGAGCAGTACTTC
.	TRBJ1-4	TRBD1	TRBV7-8	CASRRDRPDEKLFF	TGTGCCAGCAGACGGGACAGGCCAGATGAAAAACTGTTTTTT
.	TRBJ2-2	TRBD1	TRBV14	CASSQRTGDTGELFF	TGTGCCAGCAGCCAGCGGACAGGGGACACCGGGGAGCTGTTTTTT
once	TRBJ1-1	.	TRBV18	CASSPGAGGRTEAFF	TGTGCCAGCTCACCAGGGGCCGGGGGTAGGACTGAAGCTTTCTTT
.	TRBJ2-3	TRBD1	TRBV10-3	CAISLGGQGSADTQYF	TGTGCCATCAGCCTCGGGGGACAGGGAAGCGCAGATACGCAGTATTTT
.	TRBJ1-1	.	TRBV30	CAWSPRGYGLRSVNTEAFF	TGTGCCTGGAGCCCTAGGGGATATGGTTTACGGTCGGTGAACACTGAAGCTTTCTTT